This T cell receptor beta chain originates from a study of blood T cell repertoires in COVID-19. The wider study: Spain, Italy and the United States supplied samples that represented acute and convalescent COVID-19. In each case, the material was cDNA or gDNA derived from T cells, B-cell-depleted T cells, or PBMCs.

Original methodology: Scientists estimated how many nucleated cells there were by amplifying reference gene primers. Some clones are missing from TCRdb's copy, which holds only in-frame ones; the method was immunoSEQ multiplex PCR. Clone size and the V and J calls come from that table; the DNA yielded D and trimming. The data hold more than 80,000 clones, with about 80% observed a single time. Trimming took 6 bases from V and 7 from J, leaving 15 bases between them. This CDR3 contains 13 residues. The chain is built from TRBV12-3 or TRBV12-4 and TRBJ2-5; perhaps TRBD2 as D (5 bases). This receptor was taken from a woman in her 70s with acute or convalescent COVID-19. Source material: peripheral blood. The CDR3 bases are TGTGCCAGCAGAACCTCCTCGAGGGTGACCCAGTACTTC. It yields the protein CASRTSSRVTQYF.